The rows below give T cell receptor beta chains drawn from one sample of a study of CD8+CD57+ T cells in acquired aplastic anemia. TCRdb re-analysed the reads in MiXCR, keeping a single row per CDR3 protein. This table holds fewer than 200,000 distinct CDR3 sequences, over 70% found once. Specimen: sorted CD4+, CD8+, or CD8+CD57+ T cells (not recorded which) from PBMCs. These receptors all come from a human donor with aplastic anemia. The CDR3 runs from the conserved cysteine through the conserved F or W. A D gene is named only where the DNA matches it firmly. Size is omitted from some rows. Given values are once, few, many or a class for expanded clones.

NA	TRBV25-1	TRBD1	TRBJ1-2	CASSELGRGLGYTF	TGTGCCAGCAGTGAATTGGGAAGGGGGCTAGGCTACACCTTC
few	TRBV20-1	NA	TRBJ2-3	CSAQGRSTDTQYF	TGCAGTGCCCAAGGTCGTAGCACAGATACGCAGTATTTT
NA	TRBV27	NA	TRBJ2-2	CASTFGGPNTGELFF	TGTGCCAGCACCTTCGGGGGGCCCAACACCGGGGAGCTGTTTTTT
NA	TRBV4-2	NA	TRBJ1-5	CASSQDGEAQPQHF	TGTGCCAGCAGCCAAGACGGGGAGGCTCAGCCCCAGCATTTT
NA	TRBV24-1	NA	TRBJ2-5	CATSGVSGDGTQETQYF	TGTGCCACCAGTGGGGTTTCGGGGGACGGAACCCAAGAGACCCAGTACTTC
few	TRBV15	NA	TRBJ2-7	CATSGTDSYEQYF	TGTGCCACCAGCGGGACGGACTCCTACGAGCAGTACTTC
NA	TRBV20-1	NA	TRBJ2-3	CSTTSGTDTQYF	TGCAGTACAACTAGTGGAACAGATACGCAGTATTTT
NA	TRBV20-1	TRBD1	TRBJ1-1	CSARPPPGTGAADCPTEAFF	TGCAGTGCTAGACCCCCACCCGGGACAGGGGCCGCTGACTGTCCCACTGAAGCTTTCTTT
NA	TRBV6-5	NA	TRBJ1-1	CASRSTVNTEAFF	TGTGCCAGCAGATCGACAGTCAACACTGAAGCTTTCTTT
NA	TRBV7-3	NA	TRBJ2-5	CASSLMEETQYF	TGTGCCAGCAGCTTGATGGAAGAGACCCAGTACTTC
NA	TRBV19	TRBD2	TRBJ2-7	CASSIEGTSGTEQYF	TGTGCCAGTAGTATAGAGGGGACTAGCGGGACGGAGCAGTACTTC
few	TRBV7-3	NA	TRBJ2-5	CASSPTGSSETQYF	TGTGCCAGCAGCCCTACGGGTTCCTCAGAGACCCAGTACTTC
NA	TRBV7-2	NA	TRBJ2-7	CASSQAAGALREQYF	TGTGCCAGCAGCCAAGCCGCAGGGGCCCTGAGGGAGCAGTACTTC
NA	TRBV19	TRBD1	TRBJ2-7	CASSAWTGNYEQYF	TGTGCAAGTAGTGCCTGGACAGGGAACTACGAGCAGTACTTC
NA	TRBV24-1	NA	TRBJ1-2	CATQRGTGNYGYTF	TGTGCCACCCAGAGGGGGACCGGAAACTATGGCTACACCTTC
NA	TRBV20-1	NA	TRBJ1-5	CSARVGVSQPQHF	TGCAGTGCTAGAGTAGGGGTAAGTCAGCCCCAGCATTTT
few	TRBV7-6	TRBD1	TRBJ2-7	CASSLGQGRRHHYEQYF	TGTGCCAGCAGCTTAGGACAGGGGAGGAGGCATCATTACGAGCAGTACTTC
NA	TRBV10-3	NA	TRBJ1-2	CAISDLWDGYTF	TGTGCCATCAGTGACCTATGGGATGGCTACACCTTC
NA	TRBV10-3	TRBD1	TRBJ2-1	CAIRGQTDNEQFF	TGTGCCATCAGGGGACAGACGGACAATGAGCAGTTCTTC
NA	TRBV20-1	NA	TRBJ1-1	CSARETAEAFF	TGCAGTGCTAGAGAGACAGCTGAAGCTTTCTTT
NA	TRBV29-1	TRBD2	TRBJ2-1	CSGTSGLYNEQFF	TGCAGCGGCACTAGCGGGCTGTACAATGAGCAGTTCTTC
NA	TRBV10-3	NA	TRBJ1-3	CATTREGGGNTIYF	TGTGCCACTACTAGAGAGGGCGGAGGAAACACCATATATTTT
NA	TRBV19	NA	TRBJ1-6	CASSNQGRDSPLHF	TGTGCCAGTAGTAATCAGGGCCGGGATTCACCCCTCCACTTT
NA	TRBV20-1	TRBD1	TRBJ2-3	CSAKTGGSDTQYF	TGCAGTGCCAAAACAGGGGGCTCAGATACGCAGTATTTT
NA	TRBV2	NA	TRBJ2-7	CASSHRTHAYEQYF	TGTGCCAGCAGCCATAGGACCCATGCCTACGAGCAGTACTTC
few	TRBV20-1	NA	TRBJ2-2	CNILPNTGELFF	TGCAACATACTACCGAACACCGGGGAGCTGTTTTTT
NA	TRBV9	NA	TRBJ1-2	CASSVAPGDGYTF	TGTGCCAGCAGCGTAGCTCCGGGGGATGGCTACACCTTC
NA	TRBV6-1	TRBD1	TRBJ2-7	CATDRGRPYEQYF	TGTGCCACTGACAGGGGGAGGCCCTACGAGCAGTACTTC
NA	TRBV5-1	NA	TRBJ2-3	CASSLGGYADTQYF	TGCGCCAGCAGCTTGGGAGGGTATGCAGATACGCAGTATTTT
NA	TRBV20-1	NA	TRBJ1-1	CSARVSGNAEAFF	TGCAGTGCTAGAGTGTCAGGGAACGCTGAAGCTTTCTTT
NA	TRBV19	NA	TRBJ2-1	CASSIGGGAHNEQFF	TGTGCCAGTAGTATAGGAGGAGGGGCACACAATGAGCAGTTCTTC
NA	TRBV6-6	NA	TRBJ2-7	CASSEQEPQHEQYF	TGTGCCAGCAGTGAACAGGAGCCGCAACACGAGCAGTACTTC
NA	TRBV7-6	TRBD1	TRBJ2-7	CASSLPPGGMLHEQYF	TGTGCCAGCAGCTTACCTCCAGGGGGAATGCTACACGAGCAGTACTTC
NA	TRBV7-6	NA	TRBJ2-7	CASSLASPNEQYF	TGTGCCAGCAGCTTAGCGTCCCCCAACGAGCAGTACTTC
NA	TRBV7-7	TRBD2	TRBJ2-2	CASRPTSGGNTGELFF	TGTGCTAGCAGGCCCACTAGCGGGGGGAACACCGGGGAGCTGTTTTTT
NA	TRBV5-1	NA	TRBJ1-2	CASSLEAGTANYGYTF	TGCGCCAGCAGCTTGGAGGCAGGGACTGCTAACTATGGCTACACCTTC
NA	TRBV19	NA	TRBJ2-6	CASSPRFGTGANVLTF	TGTGCCAGTAGCCCCCGGTTTGGTACTGGGGCCAACGTCCTGACTTTC
NA	TRBV4-3	NA	TRBJ2-7	CASSQDLASFPYEQYF	TGCGCCAGCAGCCAAGATTTGGCTAGTTTCCCCTACGAGCAGTACTTC
few	TRBV7-9	NA	TRBJ1-2	CAIGWGIDGYTF	TGTGCCATTGGGTGGGGTATCGATGGCTACACCTTC
NA	TRBV7-9	NA	TRBJ1-5	CASSLEGTGRQPQHF	TGTGCCAGCAGCTTAGAAGGTACGGGGAGGCAGCCCCAGCATTTT
NA	TRBV10-3	TRBD1	TRBJ2-3	CAISDYRGQTDTQYF	TGTGCCATCAGTGATTACAGGGGGCAAACAGATACGCAGTATTTT
NA	TRBV29-1	TRBD2	TRBJ2-1	CSVEDMVAGGRVEQFF	TGCAGCGTTGAAGATATGGTAGCGGGAGGTCGAGTTGAGCAGTTCTTC
NA	TRBV4-1	TRBD2	TRBJ2-3	CASSEAGRPDTQYF	TGCGCCAGCAGTGAAGCGGGGAGGCCAGATACGCAGTATTTT
NA	TRBV2	TRBD1	TRBJ2-7	CASSEAGTGSSYEQYF	TGTGCCAGCAGTGAAGCCGGGACAGGGTCGTCCTACGAGCAGTACTTC
many	TRBV20-1	NA	TRBJ2-7	CSAPRERGEQYF	TGCAGTGCTCCCCGGGAACGGGGCGAGCAGTACTTC
NA	TRBV19	NA	TRBJ1-1	CASQAPRRVGTEAFF	TGTGCCAGTCAAGCCCCCCGCCGGGTAGGGACTGAAGCTTTCTTT
NA	TRBV9	TRBD2	TRBJ2-5	CASGGGDSHQETQYF	TGTGCCAGCGGGGGGGGAGACAGTCACCAAGAGACCCAGTACTTC
NA	TRBV7-9	NA	TRBJ1-1	CASSTKGTEAFF	TGTGCCAGCAGCACCAAGGGTACTGAAGCTTTCTTT
NA	TRBV25-1	TRBD2	TRBJ2-3	CASSLLALSTDTQYF	TGTGCCAGCAGCTTACTAGCGTTGAGCACAGATACGCAGTATTTT
once	TRBV10-3	TRBD1	TRBJ1-1	CAISLRDRELNTEAFF	TGTGCCATCAGCCTCCGGGACAGAGAACTGAACACTGAAGCTTTCTTT